This T cell receptor (beta chain) was captured by sequencing in a study of T cell responses to AZD1222 COVID-19 vaccine (dated by TCRdb to the early 2020s). Notes on the research overall: Because spike-specific TCR depth and breadth did not differ between the two schedules, AZD1222 recipients who got a second dose at roughly 4 weeks were pooled with those who got a second dose at roughly 12 weeks. A total of over 230 trial participants underwent TCR sequencing, of whom about 210 had received two doses of AZD1222 and around 25 had received two doses of the MenACWY control vaccine. Trial participants were enrolled by age into subgroups of 18-55, 56-69 and 70-plus years, and around 150, 28 and 57 TCR-sequenced participants, respectively, were included in these subgroups. General conclusions and limits of the study: Conclusions about previously exposed vaccinees are limited, since just six or seven AZD1222 recipients were seropositive for SARS-CoV-2 at baseline. Vaccine-associated CD4 TCRs spanned the whole spike protein, with dominant responses in regions 160-218 and 743-854. Because no samples from the day 14 peak response were available, repertoires could be characterized only after the peak T cell response. Spike-specific TCR breadth and depth rose significantly after two AZD1222 doses compared with day 0 and with MenACWY recipients. Epitopes outside the regions mutated in the B.1.351 and B.1.1.7 variants were reportedly recognized by nearly half of the unique spike-specific TCRs. Participants were mostly white British, with more females than males. The authors suggested clonal diversity may have been underestimated. In the small 56-69-year group, the increase in depth fell short of significance, most likely because of low power.

The time point label, as the study defines it: baseline before first vaccination. The vaccinee samples were drawn from two UK trials, COV001 and COV002, one of which was a single-blind randomized controlled phase 2/3 trial testing AZD1222 (ChAdOx1 nCoV-19) in healthy adults. For TCRbeta chain sequencing, PBMC samples from trial participants were taken at day 0 and at day 28 after the second dose. V and J are truncated by 1 base and 6 bases respectively, leaving an intervening sequence of 18 bases. The CDR3 covers 17 residues, taking in both the cysteine and the phenylalanine. Here the CDR3 DNA is all that survives: 51 bases in frame from base 1. From the germline V gene, CDR1 is SGHAT and CDR2 is FQNNGV. The CDR3 regions of human TCRbeta chains were analyzed by immunosequencing. As for how the authors treated the data: TCRs in the repertoires were matched against a reference library of SARS-CoV-2-specific TCRs that had been generated with the MIRA antigen-specificity platform. Breadth was defined as the fraction of unique TCRs that were SARS-CoV-2-associated. Depth was defined as the fraction of total T cells that were SARS-CoV-2-associated. Using the MIRA data, each spike-specific TCR was assigned both to the spike region to which the TCR was reactive and to a CD4 or CD8 class. Log10-transformed breadth and depth values were compared by one-way ANOVA with Sidak's multiple comparisons tests. TCRdb mirrors the immuneACCESS table, restricted to in-frame sequences. Some clones are absent from its copies; in checked studies, under half trace to an unresolved V gene, and the reason for the others is unknown. V and J calls and clone size come straight from that table; D and trimming were deduced from the DNA. The sample profile shows more than 80,000 clones; 75% to 90% of them were found once. The top ten clones comprise approximately 4.7% of the sample.

In regard to this clone: Its cognate antigen has yet to be identified. No quality values exist for individual bases; no much larger clone is one base distant.

The material was peripheral blood, obtained on day 0 of AZD1222 vaccination. Recombination connected TRBV11-2 to TRBJ2-2; TRBD2 is possibly the D segment (6 matching bases). The clonotype comes from an adult in good health. DNA sequence: TGTGCCAGCAGCTTAGGTAGATCGGGACTCGGTTCCGGGGAGCTGTTTTTT. It encodes CASSLGRSGLGSGELFF.